Shown below are 23 T cell receptor beta chains from a single sample sequenced in a study of shared clonotypes between healthy human individuals. The protocol was immunoSEQ multiplex PCR, while the TCRdb copy is restricted to in-frame clones and leaves out a portion. This table holds approximately 2.3 million clones, more than 80% found once. The sequenced sample consisted of naive CD4+ T cells from PBMCs. Subset reported: CD45RA+ positively selected. The receptors were sampled from a young man in good health. Some clones in this sample may be carry-over from other donors' samples.

The chain combines TRBV5-1 with TRBJ2-6; D call uncertain. Germline CDR1 reads SGHRS; CDR2 reads YFSETQ. The CDR3 has 17 residues. Trimming pared 0 bases from V and 0 bases from J, leaving 10 bases between. CDR3 nucleotide sequence: TGCGCCAGCAGCTTGGTTGTCGCGAGCTCTGGGGCCAACGTCCTGACTTTC. Protein: CASSLVVASSGANVLTF.

The chain combines TRBV28 with TRBJ1-2, with 9 bases lining up with TRBD1. CDR1 MDHEN and CDR2 SYDVKM come from the germline V gene. The junction had 6 bases not matched to a gene; V was cut back by 9 bases and J by 4 bases. This CDR3 has 13 residues. The CDR3 region has the DNA TGTGCCAGTTTCGGGACAGGGTCCTATGGCTACACCTTC. Translation gives CASFGTGSYGYTF.

The chain combines TRBV30 with TRBJ2-7, with 8 positions matching TRBD1. Looked up from germline, CDR1 is GTSNPN and CDR2 is SVGIG (reference sequence). The V gene end was trimmed by 1 base and the J gene end by 6 bases; junction bases not matched to a gene: 5. The CDR3 spans 13 residues. The DNA of the CDR3 is TGTGCCTGGAGTGACGACAGGGGTGGCGAGCAGTACTTC. This translates into CAWSDDRGGEQYF. The full variable domain, its missing parts supplied by reference TRBV30 and TRBJ2-7, is SQTIHQWPATLVQPVGSPLSLECTVEGTSNPNLYWYRQAAGRGLQLLFYSVGIGQISSEVPQNLSASRPQDRQFILSSKKLLLSDSGFYLCAWSDDRGGEQYFGPGTRLTVT.

About this clone itself: This sample also contains other DNA sequences that code for the same CDR3. The chain joins TRBV10-3 to TRBJ2-7; possibly TRBD1 for D (5 bases). In germline, CDR1 is ENHRY, CDR2 SYGVKD. There are 12 residues in the CDR3. Trimming took 5 bases from V and 3 from J, leaving 8 bases between them. In DNA, the CDR3 is TGTGCCATCAGTACAGGAGACTACGAGCAGTACTTC. Its translation: CAISTGDYEQYF.

As regards this clone: Other nucleotide sequences in the sample specify the same CDR3. The chain joins TRBV5-1 to TRBJ1-4; 7 bases fit TRBD1. CDR3 size: 15 residues. Germline loops: CDR1 SGHRS, CDR2 YFSETQ. After removal of 4 bases from V and 0 bases from J, the junction contained 3 bases not matched to a gene. CDR3 in DNA: TGCGCCAGCAGCCGTACAGGGGCAACTAATGAAAAACTGTTTTTT. Protein sequence: CASSRTGATNEKLFF.

The J gene is TRBJ2-1, the V gene TRBV5-1, with 9 nucleotides matching TRBD2. The ends lost 6 bases at V and 4 bases at J; junction bases unmatched: 5. Germline CDR1 SGHRS, CDR2 YFSETQ. This CDR3 comprises 14 residues. CDR3 loop: CASKREETYNEQFF. The CDR3 DNA follows: TGCGCCAGCAAGCGGGAGGAGACGTACAATGAGCAGTTCTTC.

V gene TRBV6-5 combines with J gene TRBJ2-4, with TRBD2 identical over 8 bases. The V segment lost 6 bases and the J segment 7 bases; nucleotides outside the gene matches: 8. Germline V CDR1 and CDR2: MNHEY, SVGAGI. CDR3 length equals 14 residues. The CDR3 region is CASRAGLEYNIQYF. The CDR3 bases are TGTGCCAGCAGAGCGGGACTAGAGTATAACATTCAGTACTTC.

The genes are TRBV4-2 and TRBJ1-2; D perhaps matches TRBD1 (6 bases). Germline CDR1 LGHNA, CDR2 YNFKEQ. Trimming shortened V by 4 bases and J by 6 bases, and 18 bases separated the two germline ends. The CDR3 runs to 15 residues. The CDR3 DNA follows: TGTGCCAGCAGCCTCTTTGTTTCAGGGGTGAATGGCTACACCTTC. Amino acid sequence: CASSLFVSGVNGYTF.

The rearrangement links TRBV6-4 to TRBJ2-1; D perhaps matches TRBD2 (6 bases). CDR1 and CDR2 from the germline V gene are MRHNA and SNTAGT. V was trimmed by 0 bases and J by 5 bases, leaving 8 bases between them. This CDR3 is 14 amino acids long. The CDR3 DNA reads TGTGCCAGCAGTGACTCGCGGGGAGACAATGAGCAGTTCTTC. Its translation: CASSDSRGDNEQFF.

Comments on this clone: A read error may account for a junction end that differs from germline. V usage is TRBV10-3 and J usage is TRBJ1-2; D call uncertain. The CDR3 is 13 amino acids. Germline-derived CDR1 and CDR2 are ENHRY and SYGVKD. The DNA of the CDR3 is TGTGCCAGCAGTGACCAAGGAGTTGATGGCTACACCTTC. Encoded protein: CASSDQGVDGYTF.

The chain carries TRBV10-3 and TRBJ2-3, with D perhaps matching TRBD1 (7 bases). The length of the CDR3 is 14 residues. Germline loops: CDR1 ENHRY, CDR2 SYGVKD. Between the trimmed V and J ends, which lost 6 bases and 3 bases, there was a span of 13 bases. The CDR3 nucleotides are TGTGCCATCAGGTCCGGGGGACAGACAGATACGCAGTATTTT. It codes for CAIRSGGQTDTQYF.

The V call is TRBV4-3, the J call TRBJ2-7; no clear D gene. The germline V gene encodes CDR1 LGHNA and CDR2 YSLEER. V lost 0 bases and J lost 1, with 7 bases in between. This CDR3 is built from 14 residues. CDR3 DNA sequence: TGCGCCAGCAGCCAAGAATATACGTCCTACGAGCAGTACTTC. Protein sequence: CASSQEYTSYEQYF.

The chain couples TRBV19 to TRBJ2-1; 10 nucleotides align to TRBD2. The V and J ends lost 1 base and 4 bases, in that order; junction bases with no gene match: 4. The CDR3 has 16 amino acids. CDR1 and CDR2 from the germline V gene are LNHDA and SQIVND (reference sequence). The CDR3 loop reads CASSIGLAGEYNEQFF. The CDR3 region has the DNA TGTGCCAGTAGTATAGGTCTAGCGGGAGAATACAATGAGCAGTTCTTC.

The chain carries TRBV4-3 and TRBJ1-1, with D possibly TRBD1 on 5 matching bases. Trimming stripped 0 bases from V and 6 bases from J, with 17 bases between. The length of the CDR3 is 16 residues. In germline, CDR1 is LGHNA, CDR2 YSLEER. CDR3 in DNA: TGCGCCAGCAGCCAAGAGGCAGGGAAATTCGGAGCTGAAGCTTTCTTT. Translation: CASSQEAGKFGAEAFF.

The chain joins TRBV28 to TRBJ1-2; maybe TRBD1 (5 bases). The CDR3 length is 14 residues. The ends were cut back, 3 bases at V and 6 bases at J, with 14 bases in the middle. Germline V gene data show CDR1 as MDHEN and CDR2 as SYDVKM. The CDR3 DNA sequence: TGTGCCAGCAGTTTTAACGGGGGTCTGGATGGCTACACCTTC. Encoded protein: CASSFNGGLDGYTF.

The chain is built from TRBV7-3 and TRBJ2-5; D might be TRBD1 (6 bases). The CDR3 covers 16 residues. Per the germline V gene, CDR1 is SGHTA and CDR2 is FQGTGA. The germline V and J ends were trimmed by 0 bases and 7 bases, with 18 bases remaining between them. This CDR3 is CASSLTGGSVSGTQYF. The CDR3 DNA follows: TGTGCCAGCAGCTTAACTGGGGGCAGCGTCAGTGGGACCCAGTACTTC. Supplemented by reference TRBV7-3 and TRBJ2-5, the full variable domain reads GAGVSQTPSNKVTEKGKYVELRCDPISGHTALYWYRQSLGQGPEFLIYFQGTGAADDSGLPNDRFFAVRPEGSVSTLKIQRTERGDSAVYLCASSLTGGSVSGTQYFGPGTRLLVL.

V is TRBV30 and J is TRBJ1-1; TRBD1 agrees at 8 bases. Germline loops: CDR1 GTSNPN, CDR2 SVGIG (reference sequence). The CDR3 is 14 amino acids. Unmatched junction bases numbered 8, after V lost 7 bases and J lost 1 base. CDR3 DNA: TGTGCCTTCATGACTGGACAGGGGAACACTGAAGCTTTCTTT. Amino acids: CAFMTGQGNTEAFF.

This chain links TRBV19 with TRBJ1-3, with D possibly being TRBD1 (5 bases). The CDR3 spans 14 residues. Trimming left V 0 bases short and J 6 bases short, with 9 bases between. CDR1 is LNHDA and CDR2 is SQIVND in the germline V gene (reference sequence). CDR3 bases: TGTGCCAGTAGTATAGAGACAGCCGTAAACACCATATATTTT. It codes for CASSIETAVNTIYF.

Of note for this clone: This sample also contains other DNA sequences that code for the same CDR3. The gene calls are TRBV9 and TRBJ1-1; D is possibly TRBD1 (6 bases). V shed 1 base and J shed 3 bases, with 13 bases lying between them. This CDR3 has 15 residues. Per germline, CDR1 SGDLS and CDR2 YYNGEE. Here the CDR3 reads CASSVLGGRDTEAFF. Written as DNA, the CDR3 is TGTGCCAGCAGCGTACTTGGGGGGCGAGACACTGAAGCTTTCTTT.

The V gene is TRBV10-1, the J gene TRBJ2-3; 12 bases match TRBD2. The CDR3 is made up of 14 amino acids. J gave up 3 bases and V 10 bases, and 5 bases lay outside the gene matches. From germline, CDR1 is WNHNN and CDR2 SYGVQD (reference sequence). The CDR3 sequence is CANRGLAGTDTQYF. CDR3 in DNA: TGCGCCAACAGAGGACTAGCGGGAACAGATACGCAGTATTTT.

V and J are TRBV7-6 and TRBJ1-2; 8 bases agree with TRBD1. Germline V gene sequence: CDR1 SGHVS, CDR2 FNYEAQ. The CDR3 has 13 amino acids. The J segment lost 9 bases and the V segment lost 5 bases, leaving 8 bases of the junction unmatched. CDR3 in DNA: TGTGCCAGCAGCCCGGGACAGGCTATAAGCTACACCTTC. Its translation: CASSPGQAISYTF.

The gene calls are TRBV7-2 and TRBJ2-1; 10 bases fit TRBD2. Per the germline V gene, CDR1 is SGHTA and CDR2 is FQGNSA. This CDR3 region has 15 residues. After removal of 1 base from V and 8 bases from J, the junction contained 5 bases not matched to a gene. DNA for the CDR3: TGTGCCAGCAGCTTAGTGTTAGCGGGAGGCCATGAGCAGTTCTTC. Encoded protein: CASSLVLAGGHEQFF.

CDR3 amino acids: CAWSPGTSGRGTQYF. The DNA for the CDR3 is TGTGCCTGGAGTCCCGGGACTAGCGGCAGAGGGACGCAGTATTTT. The V gene is TRBV30, the J gene TRBJ2-3; TRBD2 agrees at 11 bases. The germline V gene encodes CDR1 GTSNPN and CDR2 SVGIG (reference sequence). With V trimmed by 2 bases and J by 9 bases, 10 bases remained unmatched. This CDR3 contains 15 residues.